The 14 T cell receptor beta chains below all came from one sample that was sequenced in a study of blood T cell repertoires in COVID-19. Assay: immunoSEQ multiplex PCR; the TCRdb copy retains only in-frame clones and omits some. Of approximately 70,000 clones in the sample, 70% to 85% were seen once. Sequencing was performed on peripheral blood. The receptors derive from a woman between 65 and 79 years old with acute or convalescent COVID-19.

Here the CDR3 DNA reads TGTGCCAGCAGTTTATCTCCTCCAGCGGTATCCGGGAGGGCCGAGCAGTACTTC. Its protein product is CASSLSPPAVSGRAEQYF. The rearrangement uses TRBV27 and TRBJ2-7, with 8 bases identical to TRBD2. J was trimmed by 6 bases and V by 0 bases; bases with no gene match: 16. The CDR3 covers 18 residues. Germline V gene sequence: CDR1 MNHEY, CDR2 SMNVEV (reference sequence).

On this clone itself: Additional DNA sequences in this sample encode the identical CDR3. The chain combines TRBV11-2 with TRBJ1-1, with 10 bases matching TRBD1. The ends lost 4 bases at V and 14 bases at J; junction bases unmatched: 10. Germline V CDR1 and CDR2: SGHAT, FQNNGV. This CDR3 contains 13 residues. The CDR3 DNA reads as TGTGCCAGCAGCTCGGGACAGGGGTTAGGGGCCTTCTTT. It encodes CASSSGQGLGAFF.

This clone was seen a few times. The chain recombines TRBV5-1 with TRBJ2-5; 11 bases are shared with TRBD2. Germline CDR1 SGHRS, CDR2 YFSETQ. J gave up 1 base and V 5 bases, and 7 bases lay outside the gene matches. This CDR3 comprises 16 residues. DNA of the CDR3: TGCGCCAGCAGGGAACTAGCGGGGGCACCCCAAGAGACCCAGTACTTC. Translation gives CASRELAGAPQETQYF.

This chain joins TRBV30 and TRBJ2-6; D is unclear. Germline V gene lookup returns CDR1 GTSNPN and CDR2 SVGIG (reference sequence). The V and J ends lost 4 bases and 0 bases respectively, with 7 bases between them. The CDR3 covers 14 residues. Here the CDR3 reads CAWNTNSGANVLTF. CDR3 nucleotides: TGTGCCTGGAACACTAACTCTGGGGCCAACGTCCTGACTTTC.

The chain couples TRBV10-2 to TRBJ1-5; the D is unclear. Germline values: CDR1 WSHSY, CDR2 SAAADI. V was cut by 8 bases and J by 0 bases, with 8 bases left in between. This CDR3 spans 13 amino acids. The CDR3 loop is CASRHNSNQPQHF. The DNA of the CDR3 is TGCGCCAGCCGACACAATAGCAATCAGCCCCAGCATTTT.

This chain links TRBV27 with TRBJ2-3; 10 positions match TRBD1. J was trimmed by 6 bases and V by 3 bases; bases with no gene match: 12. The CDR3 extends over 17 amino acids. CDR1 is MNHEY, CDR2 SMNVEV, per germline (reference sequence). The CDR3 nucleotides are TGTGCCAGCAGTTTCTACTCCACCGGGACAGGGGAGGATACGCAGTATTTT. This translates into CASSFYSTGTGEDTQYF.

The gene calls are TRBV9 and TRBJ1-1; 9 positions match TRBD1. Germline V gives CDR1 SGDLS, CDR2 YYNGEE. The CDR3 is made up of 14 amino acids. V lost 2 bases to trimming and J lost 1 base; unmatched junction nucleotides: 0. The CDR3 coding sequence is TGTGCCAGCAGCGTGACAGGGGGGAACACTGAAGCTTTCTTT. It is translated as CASSVTGGNTEAFF. Full variable domain (remainder filled in from reference TRBV9 and TRBJ1-1): DSGVTQTPKHLITATGQRVTLRCSPRSGDLSVYWYQQSLDQGLQFLIQYYNGEERAKGNILERFSAQQFPDLHSELNLSSLELGDSALYFCASSVTGGNTEAFFGQGTRLTVV.

The chain uses TRBV11-1 and TRBJ2-7; 12 nucleotides align to TRBD2. Per the germline V gene, CDR1 is SGHAT and CDR2 is FQDESV (reference sequence). Trimming cost V 5 bases and J 2 bases; bases outside gene matches: 4. The CDR3 covers 15 residues. The CDR3 coding sequence is TGTGCCAGCAGCCAAACTAGCGGGGGGACCTACGAGCAGTACTTC. Translation gives CASSQTSGGTYEQYF.

A few counts support this clone. The chain joins TRBV11-2 to TRBJ2-3; the match to TRBD2 covers 8 bases. J lost 5 bases, V lost 5 bases, and 12 bases had no gene match. Germline V lookup: CDR1 SGHAT, CDR2 FQNNGV. The CDR3 consists of 16 residues. In nucleotides, the CDR3 is TGTGCCAGCAGCCTGGGCCTGCGGGGGGCGGGAGATACGCAGTATTTT. The encoded protein is CASSLGLRGAGDTQYF.

This clone has a single count. CDR3 sequence (DNA): TGTGCCAGCGTGACCCCCCCCGGACTAGAAAATTACAATGAGCAGTTCTTC. Its translation: CASVTPPGLENYNEQFF. The V call is TRBV27, the J call TRBJ2-1; TRBD2 agrees at 7 bases. With 8 bases clipped from V and 4 bases from J, the junction kept 17 bases outside the gene matches. Germline assignment: CDR1 MNHEY and CDR2 SMNVEV (reference sequence). The CDR3 consists of 17 residues.

This chain uses TRBV18 with TRBJ2-5; 7 bases map to TRBD1. Germline values: CDR1 KGHSH, CDR2 LQKENI. The J segment lost 1 base and the V segment lost 3 bases, leaving 8 bases of the junction unmatched. The CDR3 contains 16 residues. In DNA, the CDR3 is TGTGCCAGCTCACCGCGACAGGGTTTTGTCCAAGAGACCCAGTACTTC. It encodes CASSPRQGFVQETQYF.

The chain joins TRBV27 to TRBJ2-2; 7 bases are shared with TRBD2. The junction had 6 bases not matched to a gene; V was cut back by 3 bases and J by 2 bases. The CDR3 loop spans 16 amino acids. In germline, CDR1 is MNHEY, CDR2 SMNVEV (reference sequence). The CDR3 here is CASSFLGRPNTGELFF. The CDR3 nucleotides are TGTGCCAGCAGTTTTCTCGGGAGGCCCAACACCGGGGAGCTGTTTTTT.

The CDR3 sequence: CASSSGTSGQRHAEQFF. The DNA of the CDR3 is TGTGCCAGCAGCTCCGGGACTAGCGGGCAAAGGCACGCTGAGCAGTTCTTC. J is TRBJ2-1 and V is TRBV11-2; 12 nucleotides agree with TRBD2. Germline V lookup: CDR1 SGHAT, CDR2 FQNNGV. After removal of 4 bases from V and 9 bases from J, the junction contained 13 bases not matched to a gene. The CDR3 length is 17 residues.

This chain connects TRBV29-1 to TRBJ2-7; tentative D call: TRBD2 (5 bases). Trimming removed 7 bases at V and 3 bases at J, with 13 bases between. This CDR3 is built from 12 residues. Per the germline V gene, CDR1 is SQVTM and CDR2 is ANQGSEA. The CDR3 region is CSASLGVYEQYF. In DNA, the CDR3 is TGCAGCGCTTCCCTCGGGGTCTACGAGCAGTACTTC.